This T cell receptor (beta chain) was captured by sequencing in a study of T cell responses to AZD1222 COVID-19 vaccine. Sequenced by immunoSEQ multiplex PCR; TCRdb stores in-frame clones only, minus some. The table for this sample gives about 140,000 clones. This CDR3 has 17 amino acids. V lost 4 bases to trimming and J lost 0 bases, with 17 bases between them. From germline, CDR1 is SGHTA and CDR2 FQGTGA. The sequence came from an adult in good health. The chain links TRBV7-3 to TRBJ2-3; TRBD2 is a possible D gene (6 bases). Input material: peripheral blood. CDR3 sequence reads: CASSYSGLPGSTDTQYF. The CDR3, as DNA: TGTGCCAGCAGCTACTCGGGACTTCCCGGGAGCACAGATACGCAGTATTTT.